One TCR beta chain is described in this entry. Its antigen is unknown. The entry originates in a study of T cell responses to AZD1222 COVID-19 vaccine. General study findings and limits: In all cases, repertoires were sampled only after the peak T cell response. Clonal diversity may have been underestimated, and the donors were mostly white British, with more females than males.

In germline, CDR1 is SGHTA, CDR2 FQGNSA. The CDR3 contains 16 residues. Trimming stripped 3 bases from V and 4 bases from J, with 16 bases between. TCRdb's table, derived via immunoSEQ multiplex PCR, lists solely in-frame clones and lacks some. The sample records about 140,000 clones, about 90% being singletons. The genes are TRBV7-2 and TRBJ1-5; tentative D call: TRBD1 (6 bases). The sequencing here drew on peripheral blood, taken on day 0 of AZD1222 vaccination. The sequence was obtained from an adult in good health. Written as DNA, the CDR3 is TGTGCCAGCAGCTTTACGGGATCGGACAGAAATCAGCCCCAGCATTTT. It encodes CASSFTGSDRNQPQHF.